This T cell receptor beta chain came from a study of T cell responses to AZD1222 COVID-19 vaccine. Overall study findings and caveats: After the peak T cell response, and only then, were repertoires sampled.

Repertoires were generated with immunoSEQ multiplex PCR, while TCRdb's copy carries only in-frame clones and drops some. This table has about 150,000 clones, roughly 88% appearing once. The CDR3 consists of 12 residues. Germline CDR1 LNHDA, CDR2 SQIVND (reference sequence). Trimming shortened V by 11 bases and J by 0 bases, and 11 bases separated the two germline ends. On this clone itself: Its cognate antigen is unknown.

This sample comprised peripheral blood, obtained 28 days after the second AZD1222 dose. This sequence was found in an adult who received the AZD1222 COVID-19 vaccine. The rearrangement joins TRBV19 to TRBJ2-7; unclear D gene. The CDR3 spells CAVGPGSYEQYF. DNA of the CDR3: TGTGCCGTCGGGCCAGGCTCCTACGAGCAGTACTTC.